These T cell receptor beta chains were read from a single sample in a study of blood T cell repertoires in COVID-19. The data were produced by immunoSEQ multiplex PCR, yet TCRdb's version contains in-frame clones alone and is incomplete. The repertoire holds fewer than 350,000 clones, more than 80% seen once, with approximately 7.5% in the top ten. Sequenced input: peripheral blood. These receptor sequences come from a woman aged 25 to 39 with COVID-19, enrolled during active disease. Each CDR3 is given with its conserved first and last residue. Each record gives: V gene, J gene, clone size, CDR3 length, D gene, CDR3 DNA, CDR3 protein. D genes are given only for firm matches. Only some rows state a clone size, as once, few, many or a class for expanded clones.

v_gene: TRBV19; j_gene: TRBJ1-5; abundance: .; len: 15; d_gene: .; CDR3nt: TGTGCCAGTAGTACGGACCCGAGGGGCAATCAGCCCCAGCATTTT; CDR3aa: CASSTDPRGNQPQHF
v_gene: TRBV7-2; j_gene: TRBJ1-2; abundance: .; len: 16; d_gene: TRBD1; CDR3nt: TGTGCCAGCAGCTTATACACAGGGGAGGTGGACTATGGCTACACCTTC; CDR3aa: CASSLYTGEVDYGYTF
v_gene: TRBV19; j_gene: TRBJ1-1; abundance: .; len: 12; d_gene: .; CDR3nt: TGTGCCAGTAGTGGTCTAATGCCTGAAGCTTTCTTT; CDR3aa: CASSGLMPEAFF
v_gene: TRBV7-9; j_gene: TRBJ2-5; abundance: once; len: 14; d_gene: TRBD1; CDR3nt: TGTGCCAGCAGCCCGGACAGGGTTCGGGAGACCCAGTACTTC; CDR3aa: CASSPDRVRETQYF
v_gene: TRBV2; j_gene: TRBJ1-2; abundance: .; len: 14; d_gene: TRBD1; CDR3nt: TGTGCCAGCAGCGGACAGGTCGCTAACTATGGCTACACCTTC; CDR3aa: CASSGQVANYGYTF
v_gene: TRBV24-1; j_gene: TRBJ2-1; abundance: .; len: 13; d_gene: .; CDR3nt: TGTGCCACCAGTGCAGGGTCCTACAATGAGCAGTTCTTC; CDR3aa: CATSAGSYNEQFF
v_gene: TRBV28; j_gene: TRBJ1-5; abundance: .; len: 17; d_gene: TRBD1; CDR3nt: TGTGCCAGCGAGGCCGGGACAGGGGGCTCGGGCAATCAGCCCCAGCATTTT; CDR3aa: CASEAGTGGSGNQPQHF
v_gene: TRBV7-8; j_gene: TRBJ2-7; abundance: .; len: 16; d_gene: .; CDR3nt: TGTGCCAGCAGCGTAGTGGACCTGGGGCCTGCCTACGAGCAGTACTTC; CDR3aa: CASSVVDLGPAYEQYF
v_gene: TRBV5-5; j_gene: TRBJ1-5; abundance: .; len: 14; d_gene: .; CDR3nt: TGTGCCAGCAGCTCTTACAGGGACGATCAGCCCCAGCATTTT; CDR3aa: CASSSYRDDQPQHF
v_gene: TRBV9; j_gene: TRBJ1-1; abundance: .; len: 14; d_gene: .; CDR3nt: TGTGCCAGCAGCGTAGATCCCAAGAACACTGAAGCTTTCTTT; CDR3aa: CASSVDPKNTEAFF
v_gene: TRBV7-6; j_gene: TRBJ1-6; abundance: .; len: 14; d_gene: .; CDR3nt: TGTGCCAGCAGCTTATCCAGGGGTCGTTCACCCCTCCACTTT; CDR3aa: CASSLSRGRSPLHF
v_gene: TRBV19; j_gene: TRBJ1-4; abundance: .; len: 13; d_gene: .; CDR3nt: TGTGCCAGTACAGGGAGGGTTGGTGAAAAACTGTTTTTT; CDR3aa: CASTGRVGEKLFF
v_gene: TRBV11-2; j_gene: TRBJ2-5; abundance: .; len: 18; d_gene: .; CDR3nt: TGTGCCAGCAGACAAATGACAGGACCAAGAGATATCCAAGAGACCCAGTACTTC; CDR3aa: CASRQMTGPRDIQETQYF
v_gene: TRBV10-3; j_gene: TRBJ2-7; abundance: .; len: 15; d_gene: TRBD2; CDR3nt: TGTGCCATCAGTGAGATTATAGCGGGGACCTACGAGCAGTACTTC; CDR3aa: CAISEIIAGTYEQYF